These T cell receptor beta chains were read from a single sample in a study of cytomegalovirus exposure and HLA in healthy donors. The assay was immunoSEQ multiplex PCR, and TCRdb's table has in-frame clones only and misses some. This table has approximately 110,000 clones, over 70% appearing once. The sequencing input was PBMCs. The receptors were sampled from a woman aged 40-49 years in good health and CMV-seropositive. Each CDR3 is given with its conserved first and last residue. The D gene is left open where the match is weak. Clone size is shown for a subset of rows, as once, few, many or a class of expanded clone.

TRBV19,.,TRBJ2-7,.,TGTGCCAGTAGTCGGGTTACAGGGTCTGGCTACGAGCAGTACTTC,CASSRVTGSGYEQYF
TRBV7-6,.,TRBJ1-4,TRBD1,TGTGCCAGCAGCGCCCCCGGGACAGCAACTAATGAAAAACTGTTTTTT,CASSAPGTATNEKLFF
TRBV10-3,few,TRBJ1-3,.,TGTGCCATCAGTGAGTCGACGGTCCGAAGGGGCACCATATATTTT,CAISESTVRRGTIYF
TRBV7-2,.,TRBJ2-7,.,TGTGCCAGCAGCCAAGGGGCCGCCCCATCGGGCGAGCAGTACTTC,CASSQGAAPSGEQYF
TRBV7-2,.,TRBJ2-5,TRBD2,TGTGCCAGCAGCTTAGCCCCCGGACTAGCGGGAGGGAGGGGCCGTCCCCAAGAGACCCAGTACTTC,CASSLAPGLAGGRGRPQETQYF
TRBV5-1,few,TRBJ1-1,TRBD1,TGCGCCAGCAGCTGGTCAGGGGGGAACACTGAAGCTTTCTTT,CASSWSGGNTEAFF
TRBV4-2,.,TRBJ2-5,.,TGTGCCAGCAGCCAAGATAACCAAGAGACCCAGTACTTC,CASSQDNQETQYF
TRBV7-2,.,TRBJ1-2,.,TGTGCCAGCAGCCCATTGGTTGTGGGGGCCTATGGCTACACCTTC,CASSPLVVGAYGYTF
TRBV4-3,.,TRBJ2-1,.,TGCGCCAGCACCACTCAACCCGGTAATGAGCAGTTCTTC,CASTTQPGNEQFF
TRBV5-4,.,TRBJ2-1,.,TGTGCCAGCACAGGGGCTAGCCATTACAATGAGCAGTTCTTC,CASTGASHYNEQFF
TRBV10-1,.,TRBJ1-5,.,TGCGCCAGCTGGGGCAGGGGCCAGCCCCAGCATTTT,CASWGRGQPQHF
TRBV5-1,.,TRBJ2-7,TRBD2,TGCGCCAGCAGCCGGCTATCGGGGGGGATCCTTCGGTACTTC,CASSRLSGGILRYF
TRBV30,.,TRBJ2-4,TRBD1,TGTGCCTGGAGGCAGGGGGTGTCCCAGTACTTC,CAWRQGVSQYF
TRBV2,.,TRBJ1-1,.,TGTGCCAGCAGGAACACAGGTCCGGAAGCTTTCTTT,CASRNTGPEAFF
TRBV7-9,.,TRBJ1-2,TRBD1,TGTGCCAGCAGCTTAGGAACCGGACAGGGAGACTATGGCTACACCTTC,CASSLGTGQGDYGYTF
TRBV9,.,TRBJ2-5,TRBD2,TGTGCCAGCAGCGTAGGGGGGGGTCTAGGGAAAGTTAACCTCCAAGAGACCCAGTACTTC,CASSVGGGLGKVNLQETQYF
TRBV7-9,.,TRBJ2-1,TRBD2,TGTGCCAGCAGCTTAGGGACTAGCGGGAAGGATGAGCAGTTCTTC,CASSLGTSGKDEQFF
TRBV29-1,.,TRBJ2-5,.,TGCAGCGTTCTATACCGTACGGACTCCCAAGAGACCCAGTACTTC,CSVLYRTDSQETQYF
TRBV4-3,.,TRBJ2-5,.,TGCGCCAGCAGCGGGCAGACACAAGAGACCCAGTACTTC,CASSGQTQETQYF
TRBV19,.,TRBJ2-7,TRBD1,TGTGCCAGTAAAGGGACAGGGGTATACGAGCAGTACTTC,CASKGTGVYEQYF
TRBV5-4,.,TRBJ2-2,TRBD2,TGTGCCACTTCGCCGGGGACTAGCGTAACCGGGGAGCTGTTTTTT,CATSPGTSVTGELFF
TRBV9,.,TRBJ2-1,TRBD2,TGTGCCAGCAGCGTAGGGGCGGGGGGGTACAATGAGCAGTTCTTC,CASSVGAGGYNEQFF
TRBV11-3,.,TRBJ2-1,TRBD2,TGTGCCAGCAGCCCCGGGGGGGTTACGGAGGAGCAGTTCTTC,CASSPGGVTEEQFF
TRBV7-2,once,TRBJ2-7,.,TGTGCCAGCAGCTTTTGGGGCGAGCAGTACTTC,CASSFWGEQYF
TRBV18,.,TRBJ2-6,.,TGTGCCAGCTCACTTACAGGGAATGGGGCCAACGTCCTGACTTTC,CASSLTGNGANVLTF
TRBV6-5,.,TRBJ2-1,.,TGTGCCAGCAGTTACGAGGCCGGGGGGCCCAATGAGCAGTTCTTC,CASSYEAGGPNEQFF
TRBV30,.,TRBJ1-6,.,TGTGCCTGGAGACAGATTAATTCACCCCTCCACTTT,CAWRQINSPLHF
TRBV10-3,few,TRBJ2-5,.,TGTGCCATCAGTGAGACAGGCAGACAAGAGACCCAGTACTTC,CAISETGRQETQYF
TRBV7-9,.,TRBJ1-1,TRBD1,TGTGTCGGGGACAGGGGAAGTGCTGAAGCTTTCTTT,CVGDRGSAEAFF
TRBV4-3,.,TRBJ2-3,.,TGCGCCAGCAGCCATTCCTACAGCACAGATACGCAGTATTTT,CASSHSYSTDTQYF
TRBV6-6,few,TRBJ1-2,TRBD1,TGTGCCAGCAGTTACGAGGGGACAGGGGAACCGGGCTACACCTTC,CASSYEGTGEPGYTF
TRBV19,.,TRBJ1-1,.,TGTGCCAGTAGTATCGGGCAGGGGAACACTGAAGCTTTCTTT,CASSIGQGNTEAFF
TRBV29-1,.,TRBJ1-2,.,TGCAGCGTCGAAGGACAGTATGGCTACACCTTC,CSVEGQYGYTF
TRBV7-2,.,TRBJ2-7,TRBD2,TGTGCCAGCAGCCCTAGCGGGGGTTTCTACGAGCAGTACTTC,CASSPSGGFYEQYF
TRBV7-9,.,TRBJ2-1,TRBD2,TGTGCCAGCAGAGCCGGGACTAGCGGGGGGATACACAATGAGCAGTTCTTC,CASRAGTSGGIHNEQFF
TRBV7-9,.,TRBJ2-5,.,TGTTCCAGCAGCTTAGGGGTGGGCAAGCAAGAGACCCAGTACTTC,CSSSLGVGKQETQYF
TRBV4-3,.,TRBJ2-3,.,TGCGCCAGCAGCCAAGATCGGGGCACAGATACGCAGTATTTT,CASSQDRGTDTQYF
TRBV9,.,TRBJ2-4,TRBD1,TGTGCCAGCAGCGTAGTGTGGACAGGGGGCCTTCCTCTACTATTCGGAAACATTCAGTACTTC,CASSVVWTGGLPLLFGNIQYF
TRBV28,.,TRBJ1-6,.,TGTGCCAGCAGTTTAGGGAACAGGGACTATAATTCACCCCTCCACTTT,CASSLGNRDYNSPLHF
TRBV2,.,TRBJ1-1,TRBD1,TGTGCCAGCAGTGAGGGACAGGGGGCGCAAACTGAAGCTTTCTTT,CASSEGQGAQTEAFF
TRBV5-1,.,TRBJ2-1,.,TGCGCCAGCAGCTTTGGCGGGTACAATGAGCAGTTCTTC,CASSFGGYNEQFF
TRBV2,.,TRBJ2-7,TRBD2,TGTGCCAGCGCGACTAGCGGTGGCTCCGAGCAGTACTTC,CASATSGGSEQYF
TRBV11-2,.,TRBJ1-2,.,TGTGCCAGCAGCTTAGCGGCAGGGAATTTTGAAGGCTACACCTTC,CASSLAAGNFEGYTF
TRBV6-6,.,TRBJ1-4,TRBD1,TGTGCCAGCAGTTTCGTAACAGGGGGCGGAAATGAAAAACTGTTTTTT,CASSFVTGGGNEKLFF
TRBV29-1,.,TRBJ1-6,.,TGCAGCGTCGTAGACAGTCCTAATTCACCCCTCCACTTT,CSVVDSPNSPLHF
TRBV27,.,TRBJ1-5,.,TGTGCCAGCAGTGGGGGTGGGGCGGGAAATCAGCCCCAGCATTTT,CASSGGGAGNQPQHF
TRBV11-3,.,TRBJ2-1,TRBD1,TGTGCCAGCAGGACCGAGGCAGGGGGTGGGGATGAGCAGTTCTTC,CASRTEAGGGDEQFF